This T cell receptor (beta chain) was sequenced in a study of T cell changes during pregnancy in multiple sclerosis. The CDR3 totals 16 residues. Trimming cost V 4 bases and J 1 base, with 11 bases left between them. Germline V gene sequence: CDR1 MDHEN, CDR2 SYDVKM. The repertoire was sequenced with immunoSEQ multiplex PCR; TCRdb's copy has only in-frame clones and lacks some. The data contain roughly 60,000 clones, about 93% of them seen just once; the ten biggest clones take up over 0.35%. Sequenced material: CD4+ T cells from peripheral blood mononuclear cells, taken before pregnancy. The rearrangement links TRBV28 to TRBJ2-6; weak D call: TRBD2 (5 bases). The sequence was obtained from a female donor with multiple sclerosis, enrolled in a pregnancy study. Here the CDR3 reads CASSSALASGANVLTF. The CDR3 DNA follows: TGTGCCAGCAGTTCAGCCCTAGCTTCTGGGGCCAACGTCCTGACTTTC.